The T cell receptor (beta chain) described here comes from a study of blood T cell repertoires in COVID-19. J was trimmed by 4 bases and V by 9 bases; bases with no gene match: 13. The CDR3 has 17 amino acids. CDR1 LNHDA and CDR2 SQIVND come from the germline V gene (reference sequence). Grouping used clinical history reported by participants in a survey and questionnaire. Symptom resolution, clearance, or two negative PCRs marked donors in Cohort 3 as recovered. Sequencing used immunoSEQ multiplex PCR; TCRdb keeps in-frame clones, though not all of them. Seen here are around 310,000 clones, roughly 90% observed once, and the top ten hold 8% to 10%.

The material sequenced was PBMCs or T cells enriched from blood (not recorded which). J is TRBJ2-2 and V is TRBV19; 11 nucleotides match TRBD1. The source is a woman in her 40s who had recovered from COVID-19. CDR3 residues: CASQDRGRAGTTGELFF. CDR3 in DNA: TGTGCCAGCCAGGACAGGGGGCGAGCGGGGACCACCGGGGAGCTGTTTTTT.